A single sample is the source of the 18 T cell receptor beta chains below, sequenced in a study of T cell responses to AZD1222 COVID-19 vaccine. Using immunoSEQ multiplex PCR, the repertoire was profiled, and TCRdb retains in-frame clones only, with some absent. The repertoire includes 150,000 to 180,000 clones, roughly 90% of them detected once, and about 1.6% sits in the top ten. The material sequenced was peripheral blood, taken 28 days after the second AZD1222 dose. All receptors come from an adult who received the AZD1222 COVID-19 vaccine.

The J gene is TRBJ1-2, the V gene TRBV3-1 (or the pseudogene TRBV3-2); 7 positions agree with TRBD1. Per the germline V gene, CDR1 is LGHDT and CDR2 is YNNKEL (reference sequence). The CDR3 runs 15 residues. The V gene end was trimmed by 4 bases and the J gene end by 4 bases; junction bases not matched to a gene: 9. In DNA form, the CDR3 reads TGTGCCAGCAGCCCGGACAGGTACCCTCCCTATGGCTACACCTTC. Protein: CASSPDRYPPYGYTF.

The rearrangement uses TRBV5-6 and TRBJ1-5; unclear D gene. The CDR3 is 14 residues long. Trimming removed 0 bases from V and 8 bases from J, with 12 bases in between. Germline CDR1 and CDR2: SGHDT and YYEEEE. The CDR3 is CASSLGPAGKPQHF. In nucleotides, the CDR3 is TGTGCCAGCAGCTTGGGGCCTGCAGGAAAGCCCCAGCATTTT.

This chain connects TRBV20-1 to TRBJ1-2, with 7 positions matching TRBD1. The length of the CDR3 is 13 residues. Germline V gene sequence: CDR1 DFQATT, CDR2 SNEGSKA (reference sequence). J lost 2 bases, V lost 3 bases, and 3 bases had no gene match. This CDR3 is CSASKGQNYGYTF. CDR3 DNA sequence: TGCAGTGCTAGTAAGGGACAGAACTATGGCTACACCTTC.

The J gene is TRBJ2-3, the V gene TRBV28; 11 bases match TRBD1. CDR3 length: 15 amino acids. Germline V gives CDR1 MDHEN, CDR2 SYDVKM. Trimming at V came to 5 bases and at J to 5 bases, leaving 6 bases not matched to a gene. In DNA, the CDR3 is TGTGCCAGCAGTCTTGGGACAGGGGGTAGAGATACGCAGTATTTT. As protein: CASSLGTGGRDTQYF.

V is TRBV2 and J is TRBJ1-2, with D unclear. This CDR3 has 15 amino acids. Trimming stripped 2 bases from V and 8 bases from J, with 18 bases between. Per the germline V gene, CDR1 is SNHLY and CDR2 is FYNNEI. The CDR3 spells CASSEMSGSRGGYTF. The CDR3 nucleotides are TGTGCCAGCAGTGAAATGAGCGGGTCCCGAGGCGGCTACACCTTC.

The CDR3 coding sequence is TGTGCCAGCAGTTACTCCCTCATCCTGAACACTGAAGCTTTCTTT. Translated, it gives CASSYSLILNTEAFF. The V and J genes are TRBV6-2 or TRBV6-3 and TRBJ1-1; D remains unclear. Germline V gives CDR1 MNHEY, CDR2 SVGEGT. This CDR3 spans 15 amino acids. V lost 0 bases, J lost 0 bases, and 8 bases lay in between.

The DNA of the CDR3 is TGTGCTAGTGGTTTGTTGCTTACCGGGTTTCGGGGCGGGGAGCTGTTTTTT. Protein sequence: CASGLLLTGFRGGELFF. The rearrangement joins TRBV12-5 to TRBJ2-2; tentative D call: TRBD2 (5 bases). V was clipped by 2 bases and J by 7 bases, with 20 bases between them. The germline CDR1 and CDR2 sequences are LGHNT and FRNRAP. This CDR3 spans 17 amino acids.

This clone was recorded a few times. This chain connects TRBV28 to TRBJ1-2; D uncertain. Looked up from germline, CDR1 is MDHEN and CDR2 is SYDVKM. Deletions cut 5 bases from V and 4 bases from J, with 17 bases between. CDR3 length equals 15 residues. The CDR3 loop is CASSPQQWGSYGYTF. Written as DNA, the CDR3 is TGTGCCAGCAGTCCCCAACAGTGGGGTTCCTATGGCTACACCTTC.

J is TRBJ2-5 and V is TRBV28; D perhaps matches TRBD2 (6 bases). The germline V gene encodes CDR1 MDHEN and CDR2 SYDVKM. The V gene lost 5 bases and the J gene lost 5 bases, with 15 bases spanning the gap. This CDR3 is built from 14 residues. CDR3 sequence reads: CASSPTSLMETQYF. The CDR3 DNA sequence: TGTGCCAGCAGTCCTACTAGCCTCATGGAGACCCAGTACTTC.

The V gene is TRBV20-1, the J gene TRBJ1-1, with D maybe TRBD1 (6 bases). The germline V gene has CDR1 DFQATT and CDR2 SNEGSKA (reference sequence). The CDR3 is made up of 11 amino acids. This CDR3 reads CIAGRGTEAFF. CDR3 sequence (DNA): TGCATCGCCGGCAGGGGCACTGAAGCTTTCTTT.

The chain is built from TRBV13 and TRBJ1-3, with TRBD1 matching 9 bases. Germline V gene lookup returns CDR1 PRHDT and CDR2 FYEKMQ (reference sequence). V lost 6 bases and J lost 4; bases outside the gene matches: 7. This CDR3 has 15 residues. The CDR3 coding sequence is TGTGCCAGCAGACCCGGGACAGGGATAGGAAACACCATATATTTT. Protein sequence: CASRPGTGIGNTIYF.

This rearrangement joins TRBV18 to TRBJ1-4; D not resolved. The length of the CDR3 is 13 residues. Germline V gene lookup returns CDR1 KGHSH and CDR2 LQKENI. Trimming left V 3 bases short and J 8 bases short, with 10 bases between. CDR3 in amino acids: CASSPPLKEKLFF. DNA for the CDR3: TGTGCCAGCTCACCGCCCTTAAAGGAAAAACTGTTTTTT.

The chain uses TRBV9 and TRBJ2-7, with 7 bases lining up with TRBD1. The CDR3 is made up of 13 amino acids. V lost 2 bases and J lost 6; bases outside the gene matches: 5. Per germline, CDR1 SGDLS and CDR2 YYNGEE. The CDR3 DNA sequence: TGTGCCAGCAGCGTCGTGACAGGGAGCGAGCAGTACTTC. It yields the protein CASSVVTGSEQYF.

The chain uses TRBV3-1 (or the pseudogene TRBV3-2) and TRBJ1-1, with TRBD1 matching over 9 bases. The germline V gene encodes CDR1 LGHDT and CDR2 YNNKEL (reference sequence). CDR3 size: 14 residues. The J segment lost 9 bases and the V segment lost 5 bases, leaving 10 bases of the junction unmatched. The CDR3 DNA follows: TGTGCCAGCAGCTGGGACAGGGAGCCTATGCAAGCTTTCTTT. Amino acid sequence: CASSWDREPMQAFF.

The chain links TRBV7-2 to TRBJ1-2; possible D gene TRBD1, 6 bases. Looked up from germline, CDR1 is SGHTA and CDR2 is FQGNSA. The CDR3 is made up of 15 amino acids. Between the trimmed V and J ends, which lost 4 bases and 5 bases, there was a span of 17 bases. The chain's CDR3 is CASSSRATGNYGYTF. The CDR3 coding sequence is TGTGCCAGCAGCTCCCGAGCGACAGGAAATTATGGCTACACCTTC. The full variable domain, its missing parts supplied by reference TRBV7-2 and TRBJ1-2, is GAGVSQSPSNKVTEKGKDVELRCDPISGHTALYWYRQSLGQGLEFLIYFQGNSAPDKSGLPSDRFSAERTGGSVSTLTIQRTQQEDSAVYLCASSSRATGNYGYTFGSGTRLTVV.

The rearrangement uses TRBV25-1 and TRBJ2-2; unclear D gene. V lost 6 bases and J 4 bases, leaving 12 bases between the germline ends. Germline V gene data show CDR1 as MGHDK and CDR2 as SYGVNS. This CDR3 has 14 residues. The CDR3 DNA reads TGTGCCAGCAGAGGCCTGGGCTTCACCGGGGAGCTGTTTTTT. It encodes CASRGLGFTGELFF.

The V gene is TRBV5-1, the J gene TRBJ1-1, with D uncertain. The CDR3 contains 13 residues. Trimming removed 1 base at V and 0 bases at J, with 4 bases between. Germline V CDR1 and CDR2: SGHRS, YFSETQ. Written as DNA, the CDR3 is TGCGCCAGCAGCTTGTATTTGAACACTGAAGCTTTCTTT. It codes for CASSLYLNTEAFF.

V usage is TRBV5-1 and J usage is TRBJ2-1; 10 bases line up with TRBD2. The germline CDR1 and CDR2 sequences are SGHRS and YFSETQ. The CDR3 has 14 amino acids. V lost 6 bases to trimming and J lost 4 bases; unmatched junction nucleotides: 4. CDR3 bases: TGCGCCAGCAATCCAGCGGGAGGGTACAATGAGCAGTTCTTC. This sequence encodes CASNPAGGYNEQFF.